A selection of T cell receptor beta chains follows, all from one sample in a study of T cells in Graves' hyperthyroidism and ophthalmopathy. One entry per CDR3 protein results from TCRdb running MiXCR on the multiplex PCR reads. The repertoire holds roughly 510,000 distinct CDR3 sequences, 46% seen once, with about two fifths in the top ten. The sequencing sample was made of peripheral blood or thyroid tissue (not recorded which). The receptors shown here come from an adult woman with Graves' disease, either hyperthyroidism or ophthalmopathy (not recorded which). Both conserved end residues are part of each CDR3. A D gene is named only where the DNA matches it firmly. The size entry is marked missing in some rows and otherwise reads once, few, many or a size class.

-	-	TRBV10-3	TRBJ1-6	TGTGCCATCAGGGTTAAGGTCGGGACAAGTAATTCACCCCTCCACTTT	CAIRVKVGTSNSPLHF
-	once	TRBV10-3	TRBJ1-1	TGTGCCATCACTGATGACAGGCAGAGGACTGAAGCTTTCTTT	CAITDDRQRTEAFF
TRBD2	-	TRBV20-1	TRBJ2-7	TGCAGTGCTAGTAGGTTAGCGGGAGAGGCCCAGTACTTC	CSASRLAGEAQYF
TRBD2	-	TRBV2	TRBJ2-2	TGTGCCAGCAGTGACTTTAGCGGGAGGGGGACCGGGGAGCTGTTTTTT	CASSDFSGRGTGELFF
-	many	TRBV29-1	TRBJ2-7	TGCAGCGTCTCCTTAAGCGGGCAAAGCTCCTACGAGCAGTACTTC	CSVSLSGQSSYEQYF
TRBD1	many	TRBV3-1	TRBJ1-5	TGTGCCAGCAGTCCCGGACAGGACAATCAGCCCCAGCATTTT	CASSPGQDNQPQHF
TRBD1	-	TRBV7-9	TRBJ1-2	TGTGCCAGCAGCACCCCCGGGACAGGGAACTATGGCTACACCTTC	CASSTPGTGNYGYTF
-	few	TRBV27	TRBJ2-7	TGTGCCAGCAGTCCTGGACACTACGAGCAGTACTTC	CASSPGHYEQYF
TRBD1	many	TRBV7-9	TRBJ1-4	TGTGCCAGCAGACGGGACAGGGATGAAAAACTGTTTTTT	CASRRDRDEKLFF
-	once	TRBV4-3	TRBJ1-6	TGCGCCAGCAGCCAAACAGGGCGCTCACCCCTCCACTTT	CASSQTGRSPLHF
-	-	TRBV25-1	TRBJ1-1	TGTGCCTGTCTCCCGGCGGACACTGAAGCTTTCTTT	CACLPADTEAFF
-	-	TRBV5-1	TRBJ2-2	TGCGCCAGCAGCTTGGATGGCGGTCGGGAGCTGTTTTTT	CASSLDGGRELFF
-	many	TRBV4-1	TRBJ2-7	TGCGCCAGCAGCCAAGATCCAGGGGCAACATCCTACGAGCAGTACTTC	CASSQDPGATSYEQYF
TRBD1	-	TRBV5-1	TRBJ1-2	TGCACCAGCAGCTTGGACGGGACAGGGTACGATGGCTACACCTTC	CTSSLDGTGYDGYTF
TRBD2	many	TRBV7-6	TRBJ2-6	TGTGCCAGCAGCCCCTCAATGGGGGGGACCGGGGCCAACGTCCTGACTTTC	CASSPSMGGTGANVLTF
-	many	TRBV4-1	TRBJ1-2	TGCGCCAGCAGCCAAGAGAGGGGCTCTGTTGGCTACACCTTC	CASSQERGSVGYTF
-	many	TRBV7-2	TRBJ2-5	TGTGCCAGCAGCCCTCAACAGGGATTTGGGGAGACCCAGTACTTC	CASSPQQGFGETQYF
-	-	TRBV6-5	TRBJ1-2	TGTGCCAGCAGTGACTTGGGGGGCTACACCTTC	CASSDLGGYTF
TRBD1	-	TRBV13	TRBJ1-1	TGTGCCAGCACCGGGACAGGGCCGGGTGAAGCTTTCTTT	CASTGTGPGEAFF
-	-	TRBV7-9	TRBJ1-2	TGTGCCAGCAGCCACCGGGACAAACCACACTATGGCTACACCTTC	CASSHRDKPHYGYTF
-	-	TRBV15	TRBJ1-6	TGTGCCACCAGCTCGAAGGGGGGGAATTCACCCCTCCACTTT	CATSSKGGNSPLHF
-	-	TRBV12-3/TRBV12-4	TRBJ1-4	TGTGCCAGCAGCATGACACGTGACAGGTTCTCAGGTCGTGAAAAACTGTTTTTT	CASSMTRDRFSGREKLFF
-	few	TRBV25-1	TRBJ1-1	TGTGCCTTCCCGGGAAACACGAACACTGAAGCTTTCTTT	CAFPGNTNTEAFF
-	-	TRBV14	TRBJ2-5	TGTGCCAGCAGCCAAGATTCTCCAGCCGTCGGCGAGACCCAGTACTTC	CASSQDSPAVGETQYF
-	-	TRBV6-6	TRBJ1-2	TGTGCCAGCACCCCACTGGGAGGCTATGGCTACACCTTC	CASTPLGGYGYTF
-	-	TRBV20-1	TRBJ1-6	TGCAGTGCTAGGAGGGAGGGTAAAACACCGGGGAGCTCACCCCTCCACTTT	CSARREGKTPGSSPLHF
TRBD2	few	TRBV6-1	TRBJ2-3	TGTGCCAGCAGTGAAGCCTCGACTAGCATCTCCCTTACGCAGTATTTT	CASSEASTSISLTQYF
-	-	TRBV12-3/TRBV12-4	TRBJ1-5	TGTGCCAGCAGTTCGGGGACGATTTATCAGCCCCAGCATTTT	CASSSGTIYQPQHF
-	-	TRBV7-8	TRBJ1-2	TGTGCCAGCAGACGGGACATTGTGGGGCGGTACAACTATGGCTACACCTTC	CASRRDIVGRYNYGYTF
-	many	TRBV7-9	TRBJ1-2	TGTGCCAGCAGGATGGGAAGGGAAAGGGACTATGGCTACACCTTC	CASRMGRERDYGYTF
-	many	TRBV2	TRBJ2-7	TGTGCCAGCAGAGACACGGGAGCCTACGAGCAGTACTTC	CASRDTGAYEQYF
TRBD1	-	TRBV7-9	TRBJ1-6	TGTGCCAGCAGCCTGGACAGGTTTGAGGCGCCCCTCCACTTT	CASSLDRFEAPLHF